These T cell receptor beta chains were read from a single sample in a study of control samples from healthy donors and cancer patients. Here immunoSEQ multiplex PCR was the method, and the copy in TCRdb shows in-frame clones only, minus some. The profile shows around 180,000 clones, 91% of them singletons. Input material: blood. Source of these receptors: a woman aged 40 to 50 in good health. CDR3s include the opening cysteine and the closing phenylalanine or tryptophan. The D gene is left open where the match is weak. Clone size is not always given. Where it is, it says once, few, many or a class for expanded clones.

j_call d_call clone_size v_call cdr3_nt cdr3_aa
TRBJ1-2 TRBD1 NA TRBV18 TGTGCCAGCTCACCACCCGGGACAGGGAGGTCTGGCTACACCTTC CASSPPGTGRSGYTF
TRBJ2-3 NA NA TRBV5-1 TGCGCCAGCAGCTCTACCGGGACGCTGGACTTCACAGATACGCAGTATTTT CASSSTGTLDFTDTQYF
TRBJ1-4 NA few TRBV11-2 TGTGCCAGCAACCGGGGGAGCGGGGAAAAACTGTTTTTT CASNRGSGEKLFF
TRBJ1-2 TRBD1 NA TRBV2 TGTGCCACCGAACAGGGGAACTATGGCTACACCTTC CATEQGNYGYTF
TRBJ1-3 NA NA TRBV9 TGTGCCAGCAGCGTCGGAGAGTTTGACTATGGAAACACCATATATTTT CASSVGEFDYGNTIYF
TRBJ2-2 NA NA TRBV6-6 TGTGCCAGCAGGCGGGACGGTGGGGCCGGGGAGCTGTTTTTT CASRRDGGAGELFF
TRBJ2-3 TRBD2 NA TRBV5-1 TGCGCCAGCAGCTTGTCAAGCGGGGGGATGACAGATACGCAGTATTTT CASSLSSGGMTDTQYF
TRBJ1-2 NA NA TRBV10-3 TGTGCCATCAGGCCACAGGCCTCCACATCTGGCTACACCTTC CAIRPQASTSGYTF
TRBJ1-3 NA NA TRBV18 TGTGCCAGCTCATCCTCCGGGGGGCCACTTTACTCTGGAAACACCATATATTTT CASSSSGGPLYSGNTIYF
TRBJ1-2 NA NA TRBV7-2 TGTGCCAGCAGCTTAGACCTGACCTATGGCTACACCTTC CASSLDLTYGYTF
TRBJ2-2 TRBD2 NA TRBV7-9 TGTGCCAGCAGCTTAGGTAGCGGGGGCCGAAACACCGGGGAGCTGTTTTTT CASSLGSGGRNTGELFF
TRBJ2-6 NA NA TRBV6-6 TGTGCCAGCATGCGGTTCTCTGGGGCCAACGTCCTGACTTTC CASMRFSGANVLTF
TRBJ2-7 NA NA TRBV18 TGTGCCAGCTCACCCCGGAACACCGATGCCCACGAGCAGTACTTC CASSPRNTDAHEQYF
TRBJ1-2 NA NA TRBV6-6 TGTGCCAGCAGTTACTCCGATCTGAACCGGGGCTACACCTTC CASSYSDLNRGYTF
TRBJ2-7 NA once TRBV19 TGTGCCAGTAGGACTGGAGGCCCTTATTACGAGCAGTACTTC CASRTGGPYYEQYF
TRBJ1-2 TRBD1 once TRBV29-1 TGCAGCGTTAGACAGGGTGTTCGCTATGGCTACACCTTC CSVRQGVRYGYTF
TRBJ2-7 TRBD2 NA TRBV7-8 TGTGCCAGCAGCTTAGGGATAGCGGGGGGCAGCTCCTACGAGCAGTACTTC CASSLGIAGGSSYEQYF
TRBJ2-1 NA NA TRBV4-1 TGCGCCAGCAGCTCTTTTCGCCATGAGCAGTTCTTC CASSSFRHEQFF
TRBJ1-5 NA NA TRBV11-2 TGTGCCAGCAGCTTAGGACAGGTCAATCAGCCCCAGCATTTT CASSLGQVNQPQHF
TRBJ1-4 NA NA TRBV4-1 TGCGCCAGCAGCCATCTCGGGGGAGTAAGTGAAAAACTGTTTTTT CASSHLGGVSEKLFF
TRBJ2-7 NA NA TRBV6-5 TGTGCCAGCACCCAATACGCCGGAGGCTACGAGCAGTACTTC CASTQYAGGYEQYF
TRBJ1-1 NA NA TRBV4-2 TGTGCCAGCAGCCAAGAGGCGAGTGCGGGCACTGAAGCTTTCTTT CASSQEASAGTEAFF
TRBJ2-7 TRBD1 NA TRBV19 TGTGCCAGTAGTATAACAGGGGCCTACGAGCAGTACTTC CASSITGAYEQYF
TRBJ2-2 TRBD2 NA TRBV7-9 TGTGCCAGCAGCTCGAAGCGGGGGGCAATCGGGGAGCTGTTTTTT CASSSKRGAIGELFF
TRBJ2-1 NA NA TRBV7-2 TGTGCCAGCAGCCTCCTGGGGGGCGCCTACAATGAGCAGTTCTTC CASSLLGGAYNEQFF
TRBJ2-7 NA NA TRBV14 TGTGCCAGCAGCCTCCTTGGGGGCTACGAGCAGTACTTC CASSLLGGYEQYF
TRBJ2-1 NA NA TRBV3-1/TRBV3-2 TGTGCCAGCAGCGACCACTCCTACAATGAGCAGTTCTTC CASSDHSYNEQFF
TRBJ2-1 TRBD2 NA TRBV10-1 TGCGCCAGCAGTTCTAGCGGGGGCCGCAATGAGCAGTTCTTC CASSSSGGRNEQFF
TRBJ2-2 TRBD1 NA TRBV10-3 TGTGCCATCAGTGTTGGGACAGGAGTAACCGGGGAGCTGTTTTTT CAISVGTGVTGELFF
TRBJ2-1 NA NA TRBV24-1 TGTGCCACCAGTGATTCGGCCGGGGCGATCAATGAGCAGTTCTTC CATSDSAGAINEQFF
TRBJ1-1 NA NA TRBV7-2 TGTGCCAGCAGCTTATATGGGGGCACTGAAGCTTTCTTT CASSLYGGTEAFF
TRBJ1-4 NA once TRBV18 TGTGCCAGCTCACCACCTCTGGGCACGAATGAAAAACTGTTTTTT CASSPPLGTNEKLFF